This TCR beta chain comes out of a study of CD8 T cells in Susac syndrome. Across the study: Patients with Susac syndrome had blood drawn and were at that point therapy-naive, on corticosteroids, or on intravenous immunoglobulin alone.

RNA was extracted with the RNeasy kit, and a quantity of roughly 0.45 to 1 ug was reverse transcribed using random hexamers. The immunoSEQ assay covered 54 Vbeta and 13 Jbeta segments for CDR3. A single record per CDR3 protein comes from TCRdb applying MiXCR to the immunoSEQ multiplex PCR reads. In the table there are approximately 100,000 distinct CDR3 sequences, approximately 94% of which are singletons. Overall study findings and caveats: Total CD8+ repertoires held some 15 Susac-specific public clones, while CD8+ TEMRA repertoires held four or five.

CDR3 size: 12 residues. The V gene lost 5 bases and the J gene lost 4 bases, with 8 bases spanning the gap. Germline loops: CDR1 MNHEY, CDR2 SMNVEV (reference sequence). For this clonotype: Its specificity is not known.

The sequencing sample was made of CD8+ T cells from PBMCs. The receptor comes from a human donor with Susac syndrome. The chain carries TRBV27 and TRBJ1-2; the D is unclear. CDR3 coding DNA: TGTGCCAGCAGTCCTAACGGCTATGGCTACACCTTC. Its translation is CASSPNGYGYTF.